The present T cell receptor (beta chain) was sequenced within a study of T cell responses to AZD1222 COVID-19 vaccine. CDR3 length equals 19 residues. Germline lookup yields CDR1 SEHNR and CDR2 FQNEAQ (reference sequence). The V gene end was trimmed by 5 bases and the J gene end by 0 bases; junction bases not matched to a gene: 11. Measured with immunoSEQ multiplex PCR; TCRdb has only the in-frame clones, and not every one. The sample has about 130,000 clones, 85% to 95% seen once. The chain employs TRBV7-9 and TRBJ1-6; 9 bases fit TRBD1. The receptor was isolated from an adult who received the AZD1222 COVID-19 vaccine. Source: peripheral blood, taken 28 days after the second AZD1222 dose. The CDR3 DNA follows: TGTGCCAGCAGCGCGGCCGGGACAGGGACAACCTCCTATAATTCACCCCTCCACTTT. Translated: CASSAAGTGTTSYNSPLHF.